A single sample is the source of the 8 T cell receptor beta chains below, sequenced in a study of vaccination effects on CD4 cells after COVID-19. ViraFEST assay sequencing came after antigen-specific CD4+ T cells were expanded with viral peptide pools. At the end of 9 to 11 days of culture, CD4+ T cells were isolated. Participants were vaccinated with two doses of either the BNT162b2 or mRNA-1273 vaccine. Their specific antigens are unknown. Some clones are missing from TCRdb's copy, which holds only in-frame ones; the method was immunoSEQ multiplex PCR. The sample has roughly 34,000 clones; approximately 82% are singletons. The sequencing used CD4+ T cells from PBMCs cultured with HCoV-NL63 spike peptides, collected after COVID-19 vaccination. The receptors derive from a human donor who received a COVID-19 vaccine. Some clones in this sample may be carry-over from other donors' samples.

The V call is TRBV6-5, the J call TRBJ1-5, with D maybe TRBD1 (5 bases). V lost 6 bases, J lost 7 bases, and 13 bases lay in between. Germline V gene lookup returns CDR1 MNHEY and CDR2 SVGAGI. The CDR3 runs 13 residues. CDR3 amino acids: CASSPQRGQPQHF. CDR3 DNA: TGTGCCAGCAGCCCGCAAAGGGGACAGCCCCAGCATTTT.

Here the CDR3 reads CASGEGTRGWFEQFF. CDR3 DNA sequence: TGTGCCAGCGGCGAAGGGACTAGGGGCTGGTTTGAGCAGTTCTTC. The chain recombines TRBV28 with TRBJ2-1; 8 bases align to TRBD2. V lost 8 bases, J lost 9 bases, and 15 bases stayed unmatched. The CDR3 is 15 residues long. The V gene's germline CDR1 is MDHEN and CDR2 SYDVKM. Full variable domain (rest looked up from reference TRBV28 and TRBJ2-1): DVKVTQSSRYLVKRTGEKVFLECVQDMDHENMFWYRQDPGLGLRLIYFSYDVKMKEKGDIPEGYSVSREKKERFSLILESASTNQTSMYLCASGEGTRGWFEQFFGPGTRLTVL.

The sample holds one count of this clone. The rearrangement links TRBV25-1 to TRBJ1-3; D is unclear. Trimming removed 10 bases from V and 0 bases from J, with 10 bases in between. There are 13 residues in the CDR3. Per germline, CDR1 MGHDK and CDR2 SYGVNS. Here the CDR3 reads CATAMSSGNTIYF. CDR3 nucleotides: TGTGCCACCGCGATGAGCTCTGGAAACACCATATATTTT.

V gene TRBV30 combines with J gene TRBJ1-6; no firm D call. Germline lookup yields CDR1 GTSNPN and CDR2 SVGIG (reference sequence). The ends were cut back, 1 base at V and 0 bases at J, with 10 bases in the middle. CDR3 size: 16 residues. CDR3 in amino acids: CAWSGSLSSYNSPLHF. Here the CDR3 DNA reads TGTGCCTGGAGTGGGTCACTGAGCTCCTATAATTCACCCCTCCACTTT.

The V call is TRBV18, the J call TRBJ2-6; a weak D match, TRBD2 (5 bases). CDR1 is KGHSH and CDR2 is LQKENI in the germline V gene. Trimming removed 5 bases from V and 4 bases from J, with 15 bases in between. This CDR3 spans 16 amino acids. The CDR3, as DNA: TGTGCCAGCTCAGCAACGAGAGGGCCCGGGGCCAACGTCCTGACTTTC. This encodes CASSATRGPGANVLTF.

The genes are TRBV28 and TRBJ1-2, with 11 positions matching TRBD1. The junction had 10 bases not matched to a gene; V was cut back by 6 bases and J by 7 bases. Germline V lookup: CDR1 MDHEN, CDR2 SYDVKM. The CDR3 contains 15 residues. In nucleotides, the CDR3 is TGTGCCAGCAGCCGGGGGGGACAGGGGGATGTTGGCTACACCTTC. It codes for CASSRGGQGDVGYTF.

The chain employs TRBV3-1 (or the pseudogene TRBV3-2) and TRBJ1-5; perhaps TRBD1 as D (5 bases). The CDR3 length is 13 residues. From germline, CDR1 is LGHDT and CDR2 YNNKEL (reference sequence). V shed 1 base and J shed 15 bases, with 16 bases lying between them. CDR3: CASSQAITGSRHF. CDR3 nucleotides: TGTGCCAGCAGCCAAGCAATCACAGGATCAAGGCATTTT.

This CDR3 is CASSQNRGTEAFF. The CDR3 DNA reads TGTGCCAGCAGCCAAAACAGGGGGACTGAAGCTTTCTTT. V usage is TRBV4-2 and J usage is TRBJ1-1, with 8 bases that match TRBD1. The V gene's germline CDR1 is LGHNA and CDR2 YNFKEQ. The CDR3 loop spans 13 amino acids. Unmatched junction bases numbered 1, after V lost 2 bases and J lost 5 bases.